This T cell receptor (beta chain) was retrieved from a study of cytomegalovirus exposure and HLA in healthy donors. The CDR3 is 13 residues long. V shed 6 bases, J shed 7 bases, and the junction held 7 bases outside the gene matches. The germline V gene encodes CDR1 SGHKS and CDR2 YYEKEE (reference sequence). Study results and limitations: Earlier analysis looked at TCR beta V segments, and most were productive about 90% or about 30% of the time. Some segments of the V type, notably TRBV6-2 and TRBV6-3, were excluded as indistinguishable. The study listed 150 to 200 cytomegalovirus-associated TCR beta chains. Other equally common chains were less clonally expanded than HLA-associated TCR beta chains, a later analysis showed.

This clone was observed a few times. Antigen: not known. The PCR made use of 60 Vbeta and 13 Jbeta primers. The method was immunoSEQ multiplex PCR; TCRdb's version includes in-frame clones alone and lacks a portion of them. Of over 150,000 clones in the sample, roughly four fifths were seen once. The genes are TRBV5-5 and TRBJ2-7; 10 bases are shared with TRBD1. The TCR originated in a woman between 50 and 59 years old in good health and CMV-seropositive. Source material: PBMCs. This CDR3 is CASTRQGAREQYF. Written as DNA, the CDR3 is TGTGCCAGCACCAGACAGGGGGCGCGGGAGCAGTACTTC.